Described below is a single T cell receptor (beta chain) sequence and its context. Its antigen is undetermined. CDR3 length: 15 amino acids. Trimming at V came to 4 bases and at J to 6 bases, leaving 9 bases not matched to a gene. Germline V gene sequence: CDR1 SGHNT, CDR2 YYREEE (reference sequence). The sample belongs to a study of cytomegalovirus exposure and HLA in healthy donors. Overall study findings and caveats: Near-uniform donor sequencing depth was presumed by presence/absence analyses. Despite most TCR sequences being rare, some public TCRs occurred in many donors. Clonal expansion, a later analysis showed, was greater in HLA-associated TCR beta chains than in equally common others.

In the PCR, 60 Vbeta and 13 Jbeta primers were used. TCRdb's copy holds only in-frame clones and misses some; the assay was immunoSEQ multiplex PCR. The table has approximately 120,000 clones, about 78% seen once. What was sequenced was PBMCs. The chain recombines TRBV5-4 with TRBJ1-2; 10 bases line up with TRBD1. This receptor was obtained from a female donor in good health and CMV-seronegative. In DNA form, the CDR3 reads TGTGCCAGCAGCCAAGGGACAGGGGTTTGGCATGGCTACACCTTC. It translates to CASSQGTGVWHGYTF.